The 9 T cell receptor beta chains below all came from one sample that was sequenced in a study of response to subunit inactivated influenza vaccine. One entry per CDR3 protein, called by TCRdb with MiXCR from the RT-PCR reads. Among hundreds of thousands of distinct CDR3 sequences listed, 10% to 15% were seen once. This specimen consisted of PBMCs from blood, obtained on the day of vaccination. The receptors shown here come from a man aged 45-65 years who received an inactivated influenza vaccine.

This clonotype was seen many times. The chain employs TRBV20-1 and TRBJ2-7; no firm D call. V shed 0 bases and J shed 0 bases, with 6 bases lying between them. CDR3 length equals 13 residues. Per the germline V gene, CDR1 is DFQATT and CDR2 is SNEGSKA (reference sequence). CDR3 DNA sequence: TGCAGTGCTAGAGATTGGTCCTCCTACGAGCAGTACTTC. This translates into CSARDWSSYEQYF.

This clonotype was counted between two and nine times. The chain employs TRBV5-6 and TRBJ2-5, with D hard to call. The CDR3 covers 16 residues. CDR1 SGHDT and CDR2 YYEEEE come from the germline V gene. With 4 bases removed from V and 7 bases from J, the gap between germline ends came to 23 bases. The CDR3 DNA reads as TGTGCCAGCAGCCCCTTGGCCGACGCAGGCTTTCGGACCCAGTACTTC. Translated: CASSPLADAGFRTQYF.

This clonotype was detected a few times. This chain uses TRBV20-1 with TRBJ2-1, with D uncertain. V was pared by 2 bases and J by 7 bases, with 9 bases between. From germline, CDR1 is DFQATT and CDR2 SNEGSKA (reference sequence). CDR3 length equals 12 residues. CDR3 loop: CSARSRSNEQFF. CDR3 nucleotides: TGCAGTGCTAGATCGCGGTCGAATGAGCAGTTCTTC.

This clonotype was observed a few times. The chain has TRBV30 and TRBJ2-5; D not resolved. Trimming removed 4 bases from V and 5 bases from J, with 17 bases in between. There are 14 residues in the CDR3. Germline V gene data show CDR1 as GTSNPN and CDR2 as SVGIG (reference sequence). CDR3 sequence reads: CAWKGLGFLETQYF. CDR3 nucleotides: TGTGCCTGGAAGGGTCTGGGCTTTCTTGAGACCCAGTACTTC.

V and J are TRBV25-1 and TRBJ2-5; D possibly corresponds to TRBD1 (6 bases). With 7 bases removed from V and 3 bases from J, the gap between germline ends came to 18 bases. From germline, CDR1 is MGHDK and CDR2 SYGVNS. CDR3 length: 15 residues. Written as DNA, the CDR3 is TGTGCCAGCACCAAAATCGTGGGGGCGGAAGAGACCCAGTACTTC. Its protein is CASTKIVGAEETQYF.

This clonotype was seen only a few times. The chain uses TRBV7-2 and TRBJ2-7, with TRBD1 identical over 9 bases. J lost 3 bases, V lost 1 base, and 4 bases had no gene match. Germline CDR1 is SGHTA and CDR2 is FQGNSA. The CDR3 extends over 15 amino acids. CDR3 sequence: CASSLDRDRVYEQYF. The CDR3 DNA reads as TGTGCCAGCAGCTTAGACCGGGACAGGGTCTACGAGCAGTACTTC.

The sample holds a few counts of this clonotype. The rearrangement uses TRBV27 and TRBJ2-1, with 7 positions matching TRBD1. CDR3 length equals 17 residues. V lost 6 bases, J lost 3 bases, and 14 bases stayed unmatched. CDR1 is MNHEY and CDR2 is SMNVEV in the germline V gene (reference sequence). The CDR3 nucleotides are TGTGCCAGCAGCCTTACAGGGGAAAGGAGCTACTACAATGAGCAGTTCTTC. Translation: CASSLTGERSYYNEQFF.

The CDR3 reads CASSSRLAEETQYF. As DNA, the CDR3 is TGTGCCAGCAGCTCCAGACTAGCGGAAGAGACCCAGTACTTC. V and J are TRBV11-1 and TRBJ2-5; TRBD2 matches 9 bases. Per germline, CDR1 SGHAT and CDR2 FQDESV (reference sequence). This CDR3 region has 14 residues. Germline trimming cut 4 bases from V and 3 bases from J; bases unmatched to any gene: 3. Full variable domain (outside the CDR3, taken from reference TRBV11-1 and TRBJ2-5): EAEVAQSPRYKITEKSQAVAFWCDPISGHATLYWYRQILGQGPELLVQFQDESVVDDSQLPKDRFSAERLKGVDSTLKIQPAELGDSAMYLCASSSRLAEETQYFGPGTRLLVL.

This clonotype was picked up one time. V and J are TRBV5-6 and TRBJ2-5; D might be TRBD1 (6 bases). V lost 4 bases, J lost 3 bases, and 13 bases lay in between. The CDR3 spans 14 residues. The germline V gene has CDR1 SGHDT and CDR2 YYEEEE. In DNA form, the CDR3 reads TGTGCCAGCAGCGGGGGCTCGACAAAAGAGACCCAGTACTTC. Its translation is CASSGGSTKETQYF.